These 2 T cell receptor beta chains share one sample of origin, sequenced in a study of blood T cell repertoires in COVID-19. Sequenced by immunoSEQ multiplex PCR; TCRdb stores in-frame clones only, minus some. This table holds about 99,000 clones, around 92% found once. The sequencing input was peripheral blood. The source is a woman aged 55-69 years with acute or convalescent COVID-19.

The genes are TRBV19 and TRBJ2-4, with a possible D match to TRBD2 (5 bases). The V gene lost 1 base and the J gene lost 2 bases, with 6 bases spanning the gap. The CDR3 covers 14 residues. Looked up from germline, CDR1 is LNHDA and CDR2 is SQIVND (reference sequence). CDR3 nucleotide sequence: TGTGCCAGTAGTATAGCGGGAACCAAAAACATTCAGTACTTC. This sequence encodes CASSIAGTKNIQYF.

J is TRBJ1-4 and V is TRBV10-3; a weak D match, TRBD1 (6 bases). CDR1 and CDR2 (germline): ENHRY, SYGVKD. Trimming pared 3 bases from V and 5 bases from J, leaving 19 bases between. The CDR3 is 17 residues long. The DNA of the CDR3 is TGTGCCATCAGTGACCCGGCGATAGGTGGGGGCAATGAAAAACTGTTTTTT. Its protein product is CAISDPAIGGGNEKLFF.